Listed here are 11 T cell receptor beta chains from one sample, sequenced in a study of T-cell reconstitution after alpha-beta-depleted transplantation in children. The TCRbeta library was prepared with unique molecular identifiers. In TCRdb, the PCR reads were re-called with MiXCR into one record per CDR3 protein. The sample carries about 690,000 distinct CDR3 sequences, roughly 17% recorded once. This material consisted of PBMCs from the stem cell graft donor, taken from the stem cell graft. The source of these receptors is a human donor who donated a stem cell graft to a child with acute myeloid leukemia.

Ten or more counts support this clonotype. This rearrangement joins TRBV7-2 to TRBJ1-1, with D uncertain. The CDR3 consists of 13 residues. V was cut by 5 bases and J by 6 bases, with 13 bases left in between. CDR1 and CDR2 from the germline V gene are SGHTA and FQGNSA. For the CDR3, the DNA is TGTGCCAGCAGCGTGACGGGCCACCCTGAAGCTTTCTTT. Translation gives CASSVTGHPEAFF.

This clonotype was recorded many times. The chain is built from TRBV27 and TRBJ2-1; 10 nucleotides match TRBD2. The CDR3 sequence is 14 residues long. V lost 7 bases to trimming and J lost 4 bases; unmatched junction nucleotides: 4. Germline V gene data show CDR1 as MNHEY and CDR2 as SMNVEV (reference sequence). The CDR3 DNA is TGTGCCAGCACAGCGGGGGGGCCTTACAATGAGCAGTTCTTC. This translates into CASTAGGPYNEQFF.

The chain carries TRBV30 and TRBJ1-4; 7 nucleotides align to TRBD1. CDR1 GTSNPN and CDR2 SVGIG come from the germline V gene (reference sequence). The length of the CDR3 is 14 residues. After removal of 3 bases from V and 8 bases from J, the junction contained 9 bases not matched to a gene. Here the CDR3 reads CAWRHRGRNEKLFF. The CDR3 DNA sequence: TGTGCCTGGAGACATAGGGGGCGTAACGAAAAACTGTTTTTT.

This chain's CDR3 is CASSQGRGMVGPQHF. CDR3 nucleotides: TGCGCCAGCAGCCAGGGAAGGGGAATGGTGGGGCCCCAGCATTTT. V is TRBV4-3 and J is TRBJ1-5; a possible D gene is TRBD1 (5 bases). The CDR3 is 15 amino acids. The V gene's germline CDR1 is LGHNA and CDR2 YSLEER. V gave up 3 bases and J gave up 9 bases, with 18 bases separating them.

This clonotype was recorded many times. This chain connects TRBV20-1 to TRBJ1-5; weak D call: TRBD1 (5 bases). The ends were cut back, 4 bases at V and 1 base at J, with 11 bases in the middle. This CDR3 has 14 residues. Per the germline V gene, CDR1 is DFQATT and CDR2 is SNEGSKA (reference sequence). DNA for the CDR3: TGCAGTGCTAAGTGGGGCGGGAGCAATCAGCCCCAGCATTTT. Translated: CSAKWGGSNQPQHF.

This clonotype was detected only a few times. The rearrangement joins TRBV9 to TRBJ1-2; D may be TRBD1 (5 bases). Germline assignment: CDR1 SGDLS and CDR2 YYNGEE. The CDR3 totals 15 residues. V was clipped by 1 base and J by 5 bases, with 15 bases between them. CDR3 amino acids: CASSVSGTALYGYTF. The CDR3, as DNA: TGTGCCAGCAGCGTATCTGGGACGGCCCTATATGGCTACACCTTC.

This clonotype occurred many times. The V gene is TRBV27, the J gene TRBJ1-2; TRBD1 is a possible D gene (5 bases). This CDR3 is 15 amino acids long. Trimming pared 0 bases from V and 6 bases from J, leaving 14 bases between. CDR1 is MNHEY and CDR2 is SMNVEV in the germline V gene (reference sequence). The CDR3 loop is CASSLSPAGKDGYTF. The CDR3 bases are TGTGCCAGCAGTTTATCTCCGGCAGGGAAGGATGGCTACACCTTC.

This clonotype was found a few times. The J gene is TRBJ1-2, the V gene TRBV15; TRBD1 agrees at 8 bases. The trim removed 5 bases at V and 4 bases at J, leaving 12 bases unmatched. Germline lookup yields CDR1 LNHNV and CDR2 YYDKDF (reference sequence). This CDR3 contains 16 residues. The CDR3 spells CATSEEARGLGYGYTF. CDR3 sequence (DNA): TGTGCCACCAGCGAAGAAGCCAGGGGGCTCGGCTATGGCTACACCTTC.

This sequence joins TRBV24-1 and TRBJ1-5; a possible D gene is TRBD1 (5 bases). The CDR3 has 16 residues. V shed 4 bases and J shed 7 bases, with 19 bases lying between them. Germline lookup yields CDR1 KGHDR and CDR2 SFDVKD. The CDR3 reads CATSDPTGDGRQPQHF. The CDR3 DNA reads TGTGCCACCAGTGACCCTACAGGTGACGGTAGACAGCCCCAGCATTTT.

The CDR3 DNA is TGTGCCAGCAGCGCCTTACGGGCCCCGGTCACTGAAGCTTTCTTT. Translating it yields CASSALRAPVTEAFF. The chain employs TRBV11-2 and TRBJ1-1, with D hard to call. Germline V lookup: CDR1 SGHAT, CDR2 FQNNGV. V lost 5 bases, J lost 4 bases, and 17 bases lay in between. This CDR3 has 15 amino acids.

V and J are TRBV9 and TRBJ2-7; tentative D call: TRBD1 (5 bases). V was cut by 0 bases and J by 7 bases, with 14 bases left in between. The CDR3 length is 14 residues. CDR1 and CDR2 from the germline V gene are SGDLS and YYNGEE. The CDR3 nucleotides read TGTGCCAGCAGCGTAGGACAGTCGAGCGTTGAGCAGTACTTC. Translation gives CASSVGQSSVEQYF.